Below, 27 T cell receptor beta chains from the same sample are listed, as sequenced in a study of blood T cells in healthy people across ages. Primers used in a second PCR of about 6 to 11 cycles were a sample-barcoded 5' primer and a J-beta primer mix. TCRdb called the 5' RACE reads again in MiXCR, with one record for every CDR3 protein. The sample records fewer than 2,000,000 distinct CDR3 sequences, almost 35% being singletons. The sequenced sample was blood. The receptors were gathered from a woman aged 25 to 39 in good health.

The chain recombines TRBV6-1 with TRBJ2-5; no clear D. The germline gives CDR1 MNHNS, CDR2 SASEGT. Trimming stripped 1 base from V and 3 bases from J, with 9 bases between. The CDR3 has 14 amino acids. CDR3 in amino acids: CASSEDWGKETQYF. In DNA, the CDR3 is TGTGCCAGCAGTGAAGACTGGGGAAAAGAGACCCAGTACTTC.

V and J are TRBV20-1 and TRBJ1-2; D is perhaps TRBD1 (6 bases). Per germline, CDR1 DFQATT and CDR2 SNEGSKA (reference sequence). Trimming shortened V by 6 bases and J by 8 bases, and 19 bases separated the two germline ends. The CDR3 consists of 13 residues. The CDR3 DNA sequence: TGCAGTGCAAAGGCAGTGGACAGTCGGGGCTACACCTTC. Its protein is CSAKAVDSRGYTF.

Turning to this clonotype: This could be a read error, since a much larger clone is one nucleotide away. V usage is TRBV28 and J usage is TRBJ2-1; 8 bases align to TRBD2. V lost 5 bases and J lost 15; bases outside the gene matches: 6. This CDR3 region has 11 residues. Germline V gene sequence: CDR1 MDHEN, CDR2 SYDVKM. The chain's CDR3 is CASSGTGGRFF. Written as DNA, the CDR3 is TGTGCCAGCAGTGGAACGGGAGGGCGGTTCTTC.

Comments on this clonotype: This sequence may be a read error, since a much larger clone differs from it by one base. This rearrangement joins TRBV7-9 to TRBJ2-1; TRBD1 agrees at 7 bases. CDR1 and CDR2 from the germline V gene are SEHNR and FQNEAQ (reference sequence). The CDR3 contains 16 residues. This CDR3 reads CASSTRTGLTVNEQCF. The CDR3 DNA reads as TGTGCCAGCAGCACTCGGACAGGCTTAACGGTCAATGAGCAGTGCTTC.

V usage is TRBV28 and J usage is TRBJ2-7; either TRBD1 or TRBD2 may fit D (5 bases each). Trimming took 7 bases from V and 5 from J, leaving 9 bases between them. The CDR3 runs 11 residues. Germline V gene sequence: CDR1 MDHEN, CDR2 SYDVKM. The CDR3 region has the DNA TGTGCCAGCACCGGGACGGACGAGCAGTACTTC. It is translated as CASTGTDEQYF.

This chain connects TRBV5-5 to TRBJ2-5, with D unclear. The CDR3 length is 15 residues. Germline V gene lookup returns CDR1 SGHKS and CDR2 YYEKEE (reference sequence). The V end lost 4 bases, the J end lost 2 bases, and 15 bases lay between the germline ends. The CDR3 loop is CASSAPPSGQETQYF. The CDR3 bases are TGTGCCAGCAGCGCACCGCCCTCCGGTCAAGAGACCCAGTACTTC.

This clonotype was recorded at least ten times. The rearrangement uses TRBV18 and TRBJ2-7; D gene unclear. With 3 bases removed from V and 2 bases from J, the gap between germline ends came to 8 bases. There are 13 residues in the CDR3. Germline values: CDR1 KGHSH, CDR2 LQKENI. Here the CDR3 DNA reads TGTGCCAGCTCACCTGTAAACACCTACGAGCAGTACTTC. Translating gives CASSPVNTYEQYF.

This clonotype was seen only a few times. The chain joins TRBV27 to TRBJ2-3; D is perhaps TRBD2 (6 bases). The CDR3 consists of 15 residues. CDR1 MNHEY and CDR2 SMNVEV come from the germline V gene (reference sequence). Trimming took 3 bases from V and 2 from J, leaving 12 bases between them. CDR3 sequence reads: CASSLEGRNTDTQYF. In DNA, the CDR3 is TGTGCCAGCAGTTTGGAGGGACGGAACACAGATACGCAGTATTTT.

The chain recombines TRBV3-1 with TRBJ1-2; a possible D gene is TRBD1 (5 bases). The V and J ends lost 4 bases and 5 bases respectively, with 17 bases between them. This CDR3 is built from 15 residues. The germline CDR1 and CDR2 sequences are LGHDT and YNNKEL (reference sequence). CDR3 DNA sequence: TGTGCCAGCAGCCTCACAAGGGGTGAGCTTTATGGCTACACCTTC. Protein sequence: CASSLTRGELYGYTF.

In nucleotides, the CDR3 is TGCAGTGCTCCTAGACCCGGGGTAGTGCACGAGCAGTACTTC. Its translation is CSAPRPGVVHEQYF. This chain connects TRBV20-1 to TRBJ2-7, with a weak D call TRBD2 (5 bases). The CDR3 has 14 residues. CDR1 DFQATT and CDR2 SNEGSKA come from the germline V gene (reference sequence). Trimming shortened V by 5 bases and J by 5 bases, and 19 bases separated the two germline ends.

V gene TRBV7-8 combines with J gene TRBJ2-5; perhaps TRBD1 as D (6 bases). Trimming shortened V by 5 bases and J by 2 bases, and 12 bases separated the two germline ends. CDR1 is SGHVS and CDR2 is FQNEAQ in the germline V gene. The CDR3 contains 14 residues. This CDR3 reads CASSPSDRQETQYF. The CDR3 DNA follows: TGTGCCAGCAGCCCGTCGGACAGACAAGAGACCCAGTACTTC.

The rearrangement joins TRBV20-1 to TRBJ1-5, with 9 bases that match TRBD1. This CDR3 contains 15 residues. The germline V gene has CDR1 DFQATT and CDR2 SNEGSKA (reference sequence). With 0 bases clipped from V and 7 bases from J, the junction kept 7 bases outside the gene matches. CDR3 sequence: CSARESGQGGQPQHF. Written as DNA, the CDR3 is TGCAGTGCTAGAGAGTCGGGACAGGGAGGCCAGCCCCAGCATTTT.

This clonotype was counted only a few times. The chain has TRBV20-1 and TRBJ2-3, with D possibly being TRBD1 (6 bases). Germline loops: CDR1 DFQATT, CDR2 SNEGSKA (reference sequence). The V end was cut by 0 bases, the J end by 5 bases, with 12 bases between. The CDR3 consists of 14 residues. The CDR3 DNA reads as TGCAGTGCTAGAGATGCCCGGGACATAGATACGCAGTATTTT. Protein sequence: CSARDARDIDTQYF.

This chain connects TRBV4-1 to TRBJ2-7; maybe TRBD2 (6 bases). The V gene's germline CDR1 is MGHRA and CDR2 YSYEKL. Deletions cut 1 base from V and 0 bases from J, with 19 bases between. The CDR3 loop spans 18 amino acids. The CDR3 coding sequence is TGCGCCAGCAGCCAAGTTTGGGGCGGGACTGGGGACTCCTACGAGCAGTACTTC. This gives the protein CASSQVWGGTGDSYEQYF.

This clonotype came up a few times. This chain connects TRBV6-2 or TRBV6-3 to TRBJ2-1; 15 bases map to TRBD2. The CDR3 has 17 residues. Germline-derived CDR1 and CDR2 are MNHEY and SVGEGT. V lost 10 bases and J lost 2; bases outside the gene matches: 9. The CDR3 DNA reads TGTGCCACCGTGGGGACTAGCGGGAGGACCACCTACAATGAGCAGTTCTTC. Translation gives CATVGTSGRTTYNEQFF.

This clonotype was recorded a few times. The chain recombines TRBV28 with TRBJ1-5, with unresolved D. CDR1 is MDHEN, CDR2 SYDVKM, per germline. There are 9 residues in the CDR3. Trimming shortened V by 8 bases and J by 9 bases, and 5 bases separated the two germline ends. The CDR3 region is CASGGPQHF. The CDR3 nucleotides are TGTGCCAGCGGCGGGCCCCAGCATTTT.

The genes are TRBV9 and TRBJ2-6, with 7 positions matching TRBD1. The CDR3 has 17 residues. V lost 0 bases, J lost 0 bases, and 3 bases stayed unmatched. CDR1 and CDR2 (germline): SGDLS, YYNGEE. The CDR3 region has the DNA TGTGCCAGCAGCGTAGAGGGACAGCTCTCTGGGGCCAACGTCCTGACTTTC. Translated: CASSVEGQLSGANVLTF.

This clonotype was counted at least ten times. This chain links TRBV10-3 with TRBJ2-1; 7 nucleotides line up with TRBD1. The CDR3 has 13 residues. Germline CDR1 and CDR2: ENHRY and SYGVKD. The V segment lost 6 bases and the J segment 4 bases; nucleotides outside the gene matches: 3. CDR3 coding DNA: TGTGCCATCAGCAAGGGACAGTACAATGAGCAGTTCTTC. Its translation is CAISKGQYNEQFF.

In this sample, this clonotype turned up a few times. An end of the junction differs from the germline gene, which may be a read error. This chain joins TRBV4-2 and TRBJ2-7; 7 bases match TRBD1. Germline values: CDR1 LGHNA, CDR2 YNFKEQ. This CDR3 has 14 amino acids. As DNA, the CDR3 is TGTGCCAGCAGCCGGGAAGGGGGCTCCTATGAGCAGTACTTC. It is translated as CASSREGGSYEQYF.

This chain uses TRBV5-1 with TRBJ2-1; 8 bases map to TRBD2. Trimming removed 0 bases from V and 9 bases from J; junction bases left unmatched: 8. This CDR3 region has 15 residues. Germline loops: CDR1 SGHRS, CDR2 YFSETQ. CDR3 sequence (DNA): TGCGCCAGCAGCTTGGATGGCGGGAGGACGAGTGAGCAGTTCTTC. Amino acids: CASSLDGGRTSEQFF.

The rearrangement uses TRBV20-1 and TRBJ2-3, with 9 bases that match TRBD1. J lost 1 base, V lost 4 bases, and 6 bases had no gene match. CDR1 is DFQATT and CDR2 is SNEGSKA in the germline V gene (reference sequence). The CDR3 runs to 15 residues. The CDR3 coding sequence is TGCAGTGCTACAATCTGGACAGGGGGCACAGATACGCAGTATTTT. Residues: CSATIWTGGTDTQYF.

About this clonotype: Sequence at one end of the junction differs from germline and may be a read error. The genes are TRBV20-1 and TRBJ2-1; 12 positions match TRBD2. Germline lookup yields CDR1 DFQATT and CDR2 SNEGSKA (reference sequence). The CDR3 length is 15 residues. CDR3 DNA: TGCAGTGCTAGTGGGGGACTAGCGGGTTACAATGGGCAGTTCTTC. This sequence encodes CSASGGLAGYNGQFF.

This clonotype appeared once. The chain joins TRBV29-1 to TRBJ2-5, with D perhaps TRBD1 (6 bases). Trimming cost V 2 bases and J 7 bases, with 20 bases left between them. This CDR3 is 15 amino acids long. Germline V CDR1 and CDR2: SQVTM, ANQGSEA. The DNA of the CDR3 is TGCAGCGTTGAACTTACAGGGATGGGTTGGGGGACCCAGTACTTC. It is translated as CSVELTGMGWGTQYF.

The rearrangement links TRBV7-9 to TRBJ1-4; D perhaps matches TRBD1 (6 bases). The CDR3 contains 14 residues. V shed 7 bases and J shed 3 bases, with 12 bases lying between them. The germline gives CDR1 SEHNR, CDR2 FQNEAQ (reference sequence). The CDR3 DNA is TGTGCCAGCAACAACGGACAGCCTAATGAAAAACTGTTTTTT. This sequence encodes CASNNGQPNEKLFF. The entire variable domain, with the rest obtained from reference TRBV7-9 and TRBJ1-4, is as follows: DTGVSQNPRHKITKRGQNVTFRCDPISEHNRLYWYRQTLGQGPEFLTYFQNEAQLEKSRLLSDRFSAERPKGSFSTLEIQRTEQGDSAMYLCASNNGQPNEKLFFGSGTQLSVL.

The chain couples TRBV5-1 to TRBJ2-1; TRBD2 is a possible D gene (6 bases). The V end was cut by 3 bases, the J end by 4 bases, with 17 bases between. This CDR3 has 16 amino acids. Germline-derived CDR1 and CDR2 are SGHRS and YFSETQ. CDR3 sequence: CASSSHAGTEYNEQFF. CDR3 DNA: TGCGCCAGCAGCTCCCATGCCGGGACTGAGTACAATGAGCAGTTCTTC.

The V and J genes are TRBV20-1 and TRBJ2-7; the D gene could be TRBD1 or TRBD2 (6 bases each). Deletions cut 0 bases from V and 4 bases from J, with 19 bases between. The CDR3 has 16 residues. The germline V gene encodes CDR1 DFQATT and CDR2 SNEGSKA (reference sequence). CDR3 sequence reads: CSARDLGGLGSYEQYF. The CDR3, as DNA: TGCAGTGCTAGAGATCTGGGGGGCCTCGGGAGTTACGAGCAGTACTTC.

This clonotype has just a few counts. The genes are TRBV28 and TRBJ2-7, with TRBD1 as a possible D gene (5 bases). There are 14 residues in the CDR3. CDR1 and CDR2 (germline): MDHEN, SYDVKM. With 0 bases removed from V and 1 base from J, the gap between germline ends came to 7 bases. In DNA form, the CDR3 reads TGTGCCAGCAGTTTATGGGACAATTCCTACGAGCAGTACTTC. The encoded protein is CASSLWDNSYEQYF.